A selection of T cell receptor beta chains follows, all from one sample in a study of regulatory T cells in long-lasting Graves disease. TCRdb reanalysed the multiplex PCR reads using MiXCR and keeps one entry per CDR3 protein. The sample holds 700,000 or so distinct CDR3 sequences, roughly 30% seen once. Sequenced material: peripheral blood mononuclear cells (PBMCs), taken when the disease was refractory, from a patient treated with antithyroid drugs. These receptors were collected from a female donor with Graves disease. Each CDR3 is given with its conserved first and last residue.

TRBJ1-5,TRBV29-1,10,CSAINQPQHF
TRBJ2-7,TRBV2,14,CASKRSGQLYEQYF
TRBJ2-7,TRBV15,15,CATSRDREGLYEQYF
TRBJ1-2,TRBV7-6,14,CASSLAGGKNGSTF
TRBJ1-2,TRBV5-1,13,CASNRDDLDGYTF
TRBJ2-5,TRBV3-1,17,CASSQELAGARQETQYF
TRBJ1-4,TRBV5-6,15,CASSLGVTVREKLFF
TRBJ2-5,TRBV12-3/TRBV12-4,14,CASSRRTKQETQYF
TRBJ2-2,TRBV20-1,15,CSARPGQGLRGELFF
TRBJ1-2,TRBV7-2,12,CASSSDSWGYTF
TRBJ1-3,TRBV10-3,14,CAIWEGNAGNTIYF
TRBJ1-6,TRBV30,13,CAWTGQSDSPLHF
TRBJ2-7,TRBV5-1,15,CASSLPRVGVGEQYF
TRBJ1-2,TRBV12-5,11,CASDLGLGYTF
TRBJ2-2,TRBV2,16,CASIGQLNANTGELFF
TRBJ1-2,TRBV20-1,13,CSAFRTGGYGYTF
TRBJ1-1,TRBV20-1,11,CSASRNSGAFF
TRBJ2-7,TRBV28,13,CASSPQEGLEQYF
TRBJ2-7,TRBV7-9,17,CASSAATTGTGSAEQYF
TRBJ2-5,TRBV9,16,CASSSGQGRGQETQYF
TRBJ1-5,TRBV12-3/TRBV12-4,16,CASSFILGGTGKPQHF
TRBJ2-2,TRBV7-3,16,CASSPSGVAATGELFF
TRBJ1-1,TRBV3-1,15,CASSQKTGMVTEAFF
TRBJ1-1,TRBV12-3/TRBV12-4,15,CASSLFGTGSTEAFF
TRBJ1-1,TRBV6-5,14,CASSYGEMNTEAFF
TRBJ1-4,TRBV6-1,11,CASSGNEKLFF
TRBJ1-2,TRBV28,14,CASSIQGRGYGYTF
TRBJ1-5,TRBV20-1,14,CSATRQGFNQPQHF
TRBJ2-5,TRBV11-2,14,CASSEFRARGTQYF